The next 14 T cell receptor beta chains were all read from a single sample in a study of blood T cell repertoires in COVID-19. The assay was immunoSEQ multiplex PCR, and TCRdb's table has in-frame clones only and misses some. The table records fewer than 350,000 clones, just over 90% of them present only once. Input material: PBMCs or T cells enriched from blood (not recorded which). These receptors came from a woman in her forties with acute COVID-19.

The rearrangement links TRBV15 to TRBJ1-2, with TRBD1 matching over 8 bases. The germline V gene has CDR1 LNHNV and CDR2 YYDKDF (reference sequence). The CDR3 runs to 14 residues. V trimming: 8 bases; J trimming: 6 bases; junction bases outside the gene matches: 11. In DNA, the CDR3 is TGTGCCACCGCAGGCAGGGGGCTTATCGATGGCTACACCTTC. This translates into CATAGRGLIDGYTF.

The V call is TRBV19, the J call TRBJ2-5; 11 nucleotides match TRBD2. The junction had 5 bases not matched to a gene; V was cut back by 3 bases and J by 5 bases. Germline V gene lookup returns CDR1 LNHDA and CDR2 SQIVND (reference sequence). The length of the CDR3 is 15 residues. The CDR3 is CASSITSGSRETQYF. The DNA for the CDR3 is TGTGCCAGTAGTATTACTAGCGGGAGTCGTGAGACCCAGTACTTC.

J is TRBJ2-6 and V is TRBV6-7, with a tentative D call TRBD1 (6 bases). TRBV6-7 is labeled an ORF, and its function is uncertain. V lost 11 bases and J lost 2, with 16 bases in between. The CDR3 consists of 15 residues. Here the CDR3 reads CASPQGITGANVLTF. The CDR3 coding sequence is TGTGCCTCCCCCCAGGGGATCACTGGGGCCAACGTCCTGACTTTC.

The chain has TRBV7-9 and TRBJ2-5, with 9 bases matching TRBD1. Trimming cost V 5 bases and J 3 bases; bases outside gene matches: 4. The CDR3 loop spans 14 amino acids. Germline CDR1 SEHNR, CDR2 FQNEAQ (reference sequence). For the CDR3, the DNA is TGTGCCAGCAGCGACACAGGGGGCAAAGAGACCCAGTACTTC. It is translated as CASSDTGGKETQYF. The entire variable domain, with the rest obtained from reference TRBV7-9 and TRBJ2-5, is as follows: DTGVSQNPRHKITKRGQNVTFRCDPISEHNRLYWYRQTLGQGPEFLTYFQNEAQLEKSRLLSDRFSAERPKGSFSTLEIQRTEQGDSAMYLCASSDTGGKETQYFGPGTRLLVL.

The gene calls are TRBV27 and TRBJ2-5; tentatively, D is TRBD1 (6 bases). This CDR3 has 13 amino acids. V shed 6 bases and J shed 2 bases, with 10 bases lying between them. Germline loops: CDR1 MNHEY, CDR2 SMNVEV (reference sequence). The CDR3 spells CASRGHLQETQYF. CDR3 coding DNA: TGTGCCAGCAGGGGACATTTACAAGAGACCCAGTACTTC.

The rearrangement joins TRBV15 to TRBJ2-1; D gene uncertain. Germline CDR1 is LNHNV and CDR2 is YYDKDF (reference sequence). The ends were cut back, 0 bases at V and 8 bases at J, with 14 bases in the middle. This CDR3 region has 15 residues. CDR3 protein: CATSREGRPLDEQFF. The CDR3 bases are TGTGCCACCAGCAGAGAGGGCAGACCGCTCGATGAGCAGTTCTTC.

The genes are TRBV5-1 and TRBJ1-4; D may be TRBD1 (6 bases). Germline V gene sequence: CDR1 SGHRS, CDR2 YFSETQ. The CDR3 sequence is 16 residues long. V shed 0 bases and J shed 1 base, with 10 bases lying between them. CDR3 nucleotides: TGCGCCAGCAGCTTGGGGGGGCGCGGAACTAATGAAAAACTGTTTTTT. Translation gives CASSLGGRGTNEKLFF.

V is TRBV19 and J is TRBJ1-1; perhaps TRBD1 as D (5 bases). V lost 7 bases and J lost 2, with 17 bases in between. Germline V CDR1 and CDR2: LNHDA, SQIVND (reference sequence). The CDR3 is 15 amino acids. For the CDR3, the DNA is TGTGCCAGTACCCCCGCGACAGAGATAAACACTGAAGCTTTCTTT. This encodes CASTPATEINTEAFF.

The rearrangement links TRBV7-3 to TRBJ2-1; TRBD2 matches 9 bases. V dropped 2 bases and J dropped 0; count of bases not matched to a gene: 11. The CDR3 extends over 19 amino acids. Germline V lookup: CDR1 SGHTA, CDR2 FQGTGA. In DNA form, the CDR3 reads TGTGCCAGCAGCTTAGGGGCTAGCGGGGTACCCAGCTCCTACAATGAGCAGTTCTTC. Translated: CASSLGASGVPSSYNEQFF.

The genes are TRBV30 and TRBJ1-1; 8 positions agree with TRBD1. In germline, CDR1 is GTSNPN, CDR2 SVGIG (reference sequence). The length of the CDR3 is 13 residues. The trim removed 5 bases at V and 2 bases at J, leaving 4 bases unmatched. CDR3 nucleotide sequence: TGTGCCTGGGGACAGGGCGGAAACACTGAAGCTTTCTTT. This translates into CAWGQGGNTEAFF.

With regard to this clone: A read error may account for a junction end that differs from germline. V is TRBV11-2 and J is TRBJ2-7; the match to TRBD1 covers 10 bases. Germline V gives CDR1 SGHAT, CDR2 FQNNGV. The CDR3 totals 16 residues. The CDR3 loop is CASRSLGLIRDRGLGF. CDR3 DNA sequence: TGTGCCAGCAGGTCGTTGGGGTTGATCCGGGACAGGGGTTTAGGCTTC. Full variable domain (rest looked up from reference TRBV11-2 and TRBJ2-7): EAGVAQSPRYKIIEKRQSVAFWCNPISGHATLYWYQQILGQGPKLLIQFQNNGVVDDSQLPKDRFSAERLKGVDSTLKIQPAKLEDSAVYLCASRSLGLIRDRGLGFGPGTRLTVT.

The rearrangement links TRBV19 to TRBJ2-3; possibly TRBD1 for D (6 bases). From germline, CDR1 is LNHDA and CDR2 SQIVND (reference sequence). CDR3 size: 13 residues. Trimming stripped 5 bases from V and 6 bases from J, with 12 bases between. The CDR3 sequence is CASSVPQGDTQYF. CDR3 DNA sequence: TGTGCCAGTAGTGTCCCCCAGGGGGATACGCAGTATTTT.

This clone was seen only once. The rearrangement links TRBV30 to TRBJ1-1; D gene unclear. Trimming took 1 base from V and 1 from J, leaving 7 bases between them. This CDR3 comprises 13 residues. Germline values: CDR1 GTSNPN, CDR2 SVGIG (reference sequence). The chain's CDR3 is CAWSGTTNTEAFF. The CDR3, as DNA: TGTGCCTGGAGTGGAACAACGAACACTGAAGCTTTCTTT. The variable domain in full, completed from reference TRBV30 and TRBJ1-1, reads SQTIHQWPATLVQPVGSPLSLECTVEGTSNPNLYWYRQAAGRGLQLLFYSVGIGQISSEVPQNLSASRPQDRQFILSSKKLLLSDSGFYLCAWSGTTNTEAFFGQGTRLTVV.

This chain links TRBV4-1 with TRBJ1-1, with 9 bases matching TRBD1. CDR3 length equals 14 residues. CDR1 is MGHRA, CDR2 YSYEKL, per germline. With V trimmed by 5 bases and J by 5 bases, 6 bases remained unmatched. CDR3 loop: CASSKGTGRTEAFF. The CDR3 region has the DNA TGCGCCAGCAGCAAAGGGACAGGGCGGACTGAAGCTTTCTTT.